This T cell receptor beta chain appears in the sequencing data of a study of somatic mutations in cytotoxic T cells in rheumatoid arthritis. Germline V gene data show CDR1 as SQVTM and CDR2 as ANQGSEA. This CDR3 spans 14 amino acids. Between the trimmed V and J ends, which lost 3 bases and 7 bases, there was a span of 16 bases. TCRdb's table, derived via immunoSEQ multiplex PCR, lists solely in-frame clones and lacks some. Here the sample spans about 20,000 clones, 65% to 80% being singletons. V is TRBV29-1 and J is TRBJ2-1, with TRBD2 as a possible D gene (5 bases). The TCR comes from an adult with rheumatoid arthritis. Material: CD8+ T cells sorted from blood. The CDR3 loop reads CSVDLGIGRNEQFF. CDR3 in DNA: TGCAGCGTTGATCTGGGGATAGGGAGAAATGAGCAGTTCTTC.